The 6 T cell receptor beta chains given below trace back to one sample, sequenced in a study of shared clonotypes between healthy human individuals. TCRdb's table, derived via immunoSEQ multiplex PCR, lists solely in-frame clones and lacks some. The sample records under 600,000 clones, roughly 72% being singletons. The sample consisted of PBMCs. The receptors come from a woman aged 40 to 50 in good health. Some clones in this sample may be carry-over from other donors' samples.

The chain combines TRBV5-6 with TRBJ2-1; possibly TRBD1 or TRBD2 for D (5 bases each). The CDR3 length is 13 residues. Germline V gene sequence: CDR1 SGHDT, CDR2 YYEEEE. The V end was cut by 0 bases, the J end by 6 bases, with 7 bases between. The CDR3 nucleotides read TGTGCCAGCAGCTTGGGGGACGGCAATGAGCAGTTCTTC. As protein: CASSLGDGNEQFF. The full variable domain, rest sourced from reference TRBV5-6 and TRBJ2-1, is DAGVTQSPTHLIKTRGQQVTLRCSPKSGHDTVSWYQQALGQGPQFIFQYYEEEERQRGNFPDRFSGHQFPNYSSELNVNALLLGDSALYLCASSLGDGNEQFFGPGTRLTVL.

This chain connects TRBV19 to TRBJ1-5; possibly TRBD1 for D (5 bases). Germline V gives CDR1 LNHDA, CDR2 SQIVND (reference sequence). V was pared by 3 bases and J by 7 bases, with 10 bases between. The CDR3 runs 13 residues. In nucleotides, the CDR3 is TGTGCCAGTAGTATGGGGCGCCCCCAGCCCCAGCATTTT. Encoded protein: CASSMGRPQPQHF.

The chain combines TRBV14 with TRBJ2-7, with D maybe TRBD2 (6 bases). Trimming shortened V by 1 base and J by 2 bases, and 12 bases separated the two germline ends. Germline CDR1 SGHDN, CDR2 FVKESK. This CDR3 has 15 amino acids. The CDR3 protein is CASSQGGTVPYEQYF. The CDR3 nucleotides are TGTGCCAGCAGCCAAGGCGGGACCGTACCCTACGAGCAGTACTTC.

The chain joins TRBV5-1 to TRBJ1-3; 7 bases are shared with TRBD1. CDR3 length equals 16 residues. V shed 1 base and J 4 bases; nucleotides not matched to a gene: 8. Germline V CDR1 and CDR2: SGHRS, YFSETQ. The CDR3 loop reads CASSLSPGQYGNTIYF. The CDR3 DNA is TGCGCCAGCAGCTTGAGTCCGGGACAGTACGGAAACACCATATATTTT.

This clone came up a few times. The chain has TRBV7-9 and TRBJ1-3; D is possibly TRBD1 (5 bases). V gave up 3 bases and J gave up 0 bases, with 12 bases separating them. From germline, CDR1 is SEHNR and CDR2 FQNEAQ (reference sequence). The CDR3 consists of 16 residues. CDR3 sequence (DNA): TGTGCCAGCAGCTTGGGGGACTTAATCTCTGGAAACACCATATATTTT. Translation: CASSLGDLISGNTIYF.

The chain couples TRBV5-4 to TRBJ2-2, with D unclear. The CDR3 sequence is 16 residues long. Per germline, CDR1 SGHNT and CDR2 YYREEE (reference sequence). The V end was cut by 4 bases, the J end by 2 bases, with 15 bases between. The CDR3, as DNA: TGTGCCAGCAGCCCGGGTCTCACCGATAACACCGGGGAGCTGTTTTTT. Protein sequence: CASSPGLTDNTGELFF.